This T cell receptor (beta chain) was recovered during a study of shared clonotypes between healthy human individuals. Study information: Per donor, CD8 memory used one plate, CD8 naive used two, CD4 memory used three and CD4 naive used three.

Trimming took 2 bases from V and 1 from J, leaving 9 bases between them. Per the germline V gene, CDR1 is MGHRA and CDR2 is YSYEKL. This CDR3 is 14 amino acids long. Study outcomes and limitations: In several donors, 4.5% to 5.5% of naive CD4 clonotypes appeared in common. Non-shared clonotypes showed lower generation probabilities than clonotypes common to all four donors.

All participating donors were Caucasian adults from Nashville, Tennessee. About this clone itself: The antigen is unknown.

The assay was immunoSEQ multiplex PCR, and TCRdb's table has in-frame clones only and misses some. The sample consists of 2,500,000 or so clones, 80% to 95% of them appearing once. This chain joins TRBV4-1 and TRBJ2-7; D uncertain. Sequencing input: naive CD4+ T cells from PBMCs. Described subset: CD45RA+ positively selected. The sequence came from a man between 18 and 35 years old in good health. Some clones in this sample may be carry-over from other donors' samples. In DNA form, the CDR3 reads TGCGCCAGCAGCCAAAGGACGGTTTCCTACGAGCAGTACTTC. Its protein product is CASSQRTVSYEQYF.